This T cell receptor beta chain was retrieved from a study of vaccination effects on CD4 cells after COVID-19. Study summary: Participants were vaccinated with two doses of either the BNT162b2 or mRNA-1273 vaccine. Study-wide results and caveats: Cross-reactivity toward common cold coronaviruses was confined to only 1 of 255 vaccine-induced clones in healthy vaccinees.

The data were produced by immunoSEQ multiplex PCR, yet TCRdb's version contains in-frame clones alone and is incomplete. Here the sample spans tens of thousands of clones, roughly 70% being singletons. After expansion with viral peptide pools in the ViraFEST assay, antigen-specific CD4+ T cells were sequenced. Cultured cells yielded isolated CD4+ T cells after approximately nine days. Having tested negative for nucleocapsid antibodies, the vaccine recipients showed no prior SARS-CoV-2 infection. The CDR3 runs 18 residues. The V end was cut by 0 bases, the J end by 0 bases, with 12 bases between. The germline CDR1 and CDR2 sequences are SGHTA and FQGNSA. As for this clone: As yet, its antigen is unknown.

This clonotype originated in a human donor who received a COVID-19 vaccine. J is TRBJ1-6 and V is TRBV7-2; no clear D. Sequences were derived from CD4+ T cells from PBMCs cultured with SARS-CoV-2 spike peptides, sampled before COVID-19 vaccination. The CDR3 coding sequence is TGTGCCAGCAGCTTAGCAGGCATCGTCAGCTCCTATAATTCACCCCTCCACTTT. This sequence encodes CASSLAGIVSSYNSPLHF.